What follows are 27 T cell receptor beta chains derived from one specimen sequenced in a study of neurological immune-mediated disorders. The time point is: longitudinal time-point 2. TCRdb ran MiXCR on the 5' RACE reads and lists one entry per CDR3 protein. The sample lists roughly 60,000 distinct CDR3 sequences; around 9.7% were seen once. What was sequenced was PBMCs. The receptor set was obtained from a man aged 25-45 years in good health.

This clonotype was observed many times. The chain combines TRBV20-1 with TRBJ2-4; either TRBD1 or TRBD2 may supply D (5 bases each). V was pared by 3 bases and J by 13 bases, with 13 bases between. The CDR3 loop spans 11 amino acids. In germline, CDR1 is DFQATT, CDR2 SNEGSKA (reference sequence). The CDR3 sequence: CSARELGQQYF. CDR3 in DNA: TGCAGTGCTAGGGAACTAGGACAACAGTACTTC.

This clonotype was seen many times. CDR3 amino acids: CASTPQGGTEAFF. CDR3 in DNA: TGTGCCAGCACCCCACAGGGAGGCACTGAAGCTTTCTTT. The rearrangement links TRBV12-3 or TRBV12-4 to TRBJ1-1; the D gene is possibly TRBD1 (6 bases). The CDR3 contains 13 residues. The V end lost 7 bases, the J end lost 4 bases, and 13 bases lay between the germline ends.

About this clonotype itself: Being one base from a much bigger clone, this may be a read error. The genes are TRBV20-1 and TRBJ1-1; 10 nucleotides line up with TRBD1. Germline CDR1 and CDR2: DFQATT and SNEGSKA (reference sequence). The V segment lost 8 bases and the J segment 7 bases; nucleotides outside the gene matches: 10. The CDR3 contains 13 residues. Here the CDR3 reads CSSYRDRGLEAFF. The CDR3 coding sequence is TGCAGTTCTTACCGGGACAGGGGCCTTGAAGCTTTCTTT.

This clonotype occurred a few times. The chain uses TRBV7-8 and TRBJ1-5, with 9 positions matching TRBD1. The CDR3 sequence is 15 residues long. The ends lost 3 bases at V and 7 bases at J; junction bases unmatched: 7. The germline CDR1 and CDR2 sequences are SGHVS and FQNEAQ. The CDR3 nucleotides read TGTGCCAGCAGCTTTGGGGACAGGGTTGGGCAGCCCCAGCATTTT. Protein product: CASSFGDRVGQPQHF. Drawing the rest from reference TRBV7-8 and TRBJ1-5, the complete variable domain is GAGVSQSPRYKVAKRGQDVALRCDPISGHVSLFWYQQALGQGPEFLTYFQNEAQLDKSGLPSDRFFAERPEGSVSTLKIQRTQQEDSAVYLCASSFGDRVGQPQHFGDGTRLSIL.

This clonotype was counted ten times or more. The chain has TRBV6-6 and TRBJ2-1; 9 bases match TRBD2. The CDR3 runs 16 residues. V dropped 0 bases and J dropped 7; count of bases not matched to a gene: 7. Germline CDR1 reads MNHNY; CDR2 reads SVGAGI (reference sequence). CDR3 nucleotide sequence: TGTGCCAGCAGTTACTCCATAGCGGGAGAGTGGAATGAGCAGTTCTTC. Protein product: CASSYSIAGEWNEQFF.

At least ten counts were recorded for this clonotype. This chain connects TRBV5-5 to TRBJ1-5, with D perhaps matching TRBD1 (6 bases). CDR3 size: 13 residues. V lost 4 bases to trimming and J lost 7 bases, with 12 bases between them. In germline, CDR1 is SGHKS, CDR2 YYEKEE (reference sequence). The CDR3 loop reads CASSPGVAQPQHF. The CDR3 DNA sequence: TGTGCCAGCAGCCCAGGGGTTGCCCAGCCCCAGCATTTT.

This clonotype was found many times. The chain uses TRBV5-1 and TRBJ1-5, with D unclear. CDR3 length: 14 residues. Germline V gene data show CDR1 as SGHRS and CDR2 as YFSETQ. The V end was cut by 1 base, the J end by 4 bases, with 9 bases between. This CDR3 is CASSLSNPNQPQHF. As DNA, the CDR3 is TGCGCCAGCAGCTTGAGCAATCCTAATCAGCCCCAGCATTTT.

At least ten counts were recorded for this clonotype. Written as DNA, the CDR3 is TGTGCCAGCAGTCCGGACAGCAATCAGCCCCAGCATTTT. It codes for CASSPDSNQPQHF. The V and J genes are TRBV12-3 or TRBV12-4 and TRBJ1-5; D gene ambiguous. Trimming removed 5 bases at V and 1 base at J, with 6 bases between. This CDR3 contains 13 residues.

This clonotype appeared many times. The chain joins TRBV7-9 to TRBJ2-7, with 9 bases fitting TRBD1. Germline V gene sequence: CDR1 SEHNR, CDR2 FQNEAQ (reference sequence). The V segment lost 4 bases and the J segment 5 bases; nucleotides outside the gene matches: 0. The CDR3 runs to 12 residues. The CDR3 bases are TGTGCCAGCAGCTGGACAGGGGACGAGCAGTACTTC. Its protein is CASSWTGDEQYF.

In this sample, this clonotype turned up many times. The V gene is TRBV7-9, the J gene TRBJ1-5; TRBD1 agrees at 11 bases. The junction had 7 bases not matched to a gene; V was cut back by 5 bases and J by 4 bases. The CDR3 runs to 16 residues. Germline V gene lookup returns CDR1 SEHNR and CDR2 FQNEAQ (reference sequence). The CDR3 coding sequence is TGTGCCAGCAGCCCGGGGACAGGGGGGCTTAATCAGCCCCAGCATTTT. It specifies CASSPGTGGLNQPQHF.

The table lists this clonotype with a few counts. J is TRBJ2-5 and V is TRBV7-2, with a tentative D call TRBD1 (5 bases). Germline V gives CDR1 SGHTA, CDR2 FQGNSA. The CDR3 is 13 residues long. V was cut by 2 bases and J by 4 bases, with 8 bases left in between. The CDR3 DNA is TGTGCCAGCAGCTTATACCAGGGAGAGACCCAGTACTTC. Translated, it gives CASSLYQGETQYF.

The sample holds many counts of this clonotype. The J gene is TRBJ2-7, the V gene TRBV27; TRBD2 matches 10 bases. CDR1 is MNHEY, CDR2 SMNVEV, per germline (reference sequence). This CDR3 region has 14 residues. J gave up 4 bases and V 6 bases, and 6 bases lay outside the gene matches. The CDR3 DNA reads as TGTGCCAGCAGGACCGGGACTAGCGCGTACGAGCAGTACTTC. Its protein is CASRTGTSAYEQYF.

At least ten counts were recorded for this clonotype. The V call is TRBV5-1, the J call TRBJ2-3; no definite D call. The CDR3 is 14 amino acids. The ends were cut back, 0 bases at V and 2 bases at J, with 7 bases in the middle. In germline, CDR1 is SGHRS, CDR2 YFSETQ. The CDR3 region has the DNA TGCGCCAGCAGCTTGGGATCTAACACAGATACGCAGTATTTT. It translates to CASSLGSNTDTQYF.

This clonotype was counted at least ten times. One end of the junction is discordant with germline, which a read error may explain. The gene calls are TRBV11-2 and TRBJ2-7, with D unclear. CDR1 SGHAT and CDR2 FQNNGV come from the germline V gene. CDR3 length: 14 amino acids. For the CDR3, the DNA is TGTGCCAGCAGCTTAGGGTCTGGGTCCTTCGAGCAGTACTTC. Its translation is CASSLGSGSFEQYF. Full variable domain (remainder filled in from reference TRBV11-2 and TRBJ2-7): EAGVAQSPRYKIIEKRQSVAFWCNPISGHATLYWYQQILGQGPKLLIQFQNNGVVDDSQLPKDRFSAERLKGVDSTLKIQPAKLEDSAVYLCASSLGSGSFEQYFGPGTRLTVT.

This clonotype occurred many times. This CDR3 reads CASSGRSGVYNEQFF. In DNA, the CDR3 is TGTGCCAGCAGCGGAAGAAGCGGGGTCTACAATGAGCAGTTCTTC. The rearrangement uses TRBV9 and TRBJ2-1, with 7 bases that match TRBD2. In germline, CDR1 is SGDLS, CDR2 YYNGEE. The CDR3 runs to 15 residues. Trimming took 3 bases from V and 3 from J; bases not matched to a gene: 6.

This clonotype was counted many times. V usage is TRBV11-2 and J usage is TRBJ1-1; 7 bases line up with TRBD1. This CDR3 region has 13 residues. V shed 4 bases and J 7 bases; nucleotides not matched to a gene: 6. The germline V gene has CDR1 SGHAT and CDR2 FQNNGV. The CDR3 coding sequence is TGTGCCAGCAGCTCCTTCCGGACAGGTGAAGCTTTCTTT. Amino acid sequence: CASSSFRTGEAFF.

The table lists this clonotype with many counts. The V gene is TRBV7-2, the J gene TRBJ2-3; 9 positions agree with TRBD2. Trimming at V came to 4 bases and at J to 1 base, leaving 3 bases not matched to a gene. CDR1 and CDR2 (germline): SGHTA, FQGNSA. The CDR3 contains 15 residues. The DNA of the CDR3 is TGTGCCAGCAGCTCTAGCGGGGCAGGCACAGATACGCAGTATTTT. Residues: CASSSSGAGTDTQYF. Using reference TRBV7-2 and TRBJ2-3 for the parts outside the CDR3, the full variable domain is GAGVSQSPSNKVTEKGKDVELRCDPISGHTALYWYRQSLGQGLEFLIYFQGNSAPDKSGLPSDRFSAERTGGSVSTLTIQRTQQEDSAVYLCASSSSGAGTDTQYFGPGTRLTVL.

The sample holds many counts of this clonotype. CDR3 loop: CASSSVAGTSGSAGELFF. The CDR3 DNA reads as TGCGCCAGCAGCAGTGTCGCCGGGACTAGCGGTTCTGCCGGGGAGCTGTTTTTT. This chain links TRBV5-1 with TRBJ2-2, with 11 bases matching TRBD2. Germline V gene data show CDR1 as SGHRS and CDR2 as YFSETQ. Trimming took 4 bases from V and 6 from J; bases not matched to a gene: 14. The CDR3 runs to 18 residues. Complete variable domain (other parts from reference TRBV5-1 and TRBJ2-2): KAGVTQTPRYLIKTRGQQVTLSCSPISGHRSVSWYQQTPGQGLQFLFEYFSETQRNKGNFPGRFSGRQFSNSRSEMNVSTLELGDSALYLCASSSVAGTSGSAGELFFGEGSRLTVL.

In its sample, this clonotype was seen many times. The chain links TRBV27 to TRBJ2-3; 11 bases agree with TRBD2. J was trimmed by 0 bases and V by 6 bases; bases with no gene match: 5. CDR1 and CDR2 (germline): MNHEY, SMNVEV (reference sequence). There are 16 residues in the CDR3. CDR3 region: CASRSTSGGSTDTQYF. CDR3 DNA sequence: TGTGCCAGCAGGTCTACTAGCGGGGGAAGCACAGATACGCAGTATTTT.

This chain links TRBV7-6 with TRBJ2-3; D ambiguous. The CDR3 runs to 13 residues. Germline assignment: CDR1 SGHVS and CDR2 FNYEAQ. V lost 2 bases to trimming and J lost 3 bases, with 6 bases between them. Here the CDR3 DNA reads TGTGCCAGCAGCTTATGGGTTACAGATACGCAGTATTTT. It translates to CASSLWVTDTQYF.

This clonotype was counted only a few times. This sequence joins TRBV12-3 or TRBV12-4 and TRBJ1-5, with D unresolved. The CDR3 has 15 residues. The V end lost 6 bases, the J end lost 3 bases, and 15 bases lay between the germline ends. The CDR3 loop reads CASRLAGINNQPQHF. Here the CDR3 DNA reads TGTGCCAGCAGACTTGCGGGGATTAACAATCAGCCCCAGCATTTT.

This clonotype was seen repeatedly, ten times or more. The chain links TRBV18 to TRBJ1-2, with D hard to call. Trimming took off 5 bases at V and 7 bases at J, with 20 bases between the two ends. The germline CDR1 and CDR2 sequences are KGHSH and LQKENI. The CDR3 spans 15 residues. The CDR3 DNA reads TGTGCCAGCTCAGTAGACGGAGCCATGGGTTTTGGCTACACCTTC. Translated, it gives CASSVDGAMGFGYTF.

This clonotype was observed many times. The rearrangement joins TRBV5-4 to TRBJ2-2; D gene unclear. The V gene's germline CDR1 is SGHNT and CDR2 YYREEE (reference sequence). The V end lost 0 bases, the J end lost 2 bases, and 2 bases lay between the germline ends. The CDR3 covers 13 residues. The CDR3 coding sequence is TGTGCCAGCAGCTTGGGTAACACCGGGGAGCTGTTTTTT. Translation: CASSLGNTGELFF.

This clonotype appeared many times. The chain uses TRBV27 and TRBJ2-2; D gene uncertain. Germline-derived CDR1 and CDR2 are MNHEY and SMNVEV (reference sequence). CDR3 length equals 13 residues. Trimming removed 5 bases from V and 5 bases from J, with 9 bases in between. Here the CDR3 reads CASSVVRTGELFF. The CDR3 bases are TGTGCCAGCAGTGTAGTACGTACCGGGGAGCTGTTTTTT.

There are many counts of this clonotype. V and J are TRBV20-1 and TRBJ2-5; no clear D gene. The germline gives CDR1 DFQATT, CDR2 SNEGSKA (reference sequence). CDR3 length equals 13 residues. CDR3 DNA sequence: TGCAGCGCAATGGACGGCCGCCAAGAGACCCAGTACTTC. Translation: CSAMDGRQETQYF.

The table lists this clonotype with a few counts. The chain joins TRBV3-1 to TRBJ2-6; TRBD2 is a possible D gene (6 bases). The CDR3 is 16 amino acids. V shed 1 base and J shed 0 bases, with 7 bases lying between them. The germline V gene has CDR1 LGHDT and CDR2 YNNKEL (reference sequence). CDR3: CASSQGDFSGANVLTF. The CDR3 DNA reads as TGTGCCAGCAGCCAAGGGGACTTCTCTGGGGCCAACGTCCTGACTTTC.

The chain links TRBV29-1 to TRBJ2-5; 8 bases align to TRBD2. CDR3 length: 13 amino acids. Trimming at V came to 4 bases and at J to 4 bases, leaving 5 bases not matched to a gene. From germline, CDR1 is SQVTM and CDR2 ANQGSEA. This CDR3 is CSVVGAGGETQYF. DNA for the CDR3: TGCAGCGTTGTTGGGGCGGGGGGAGAGACCCAGTACTTC.